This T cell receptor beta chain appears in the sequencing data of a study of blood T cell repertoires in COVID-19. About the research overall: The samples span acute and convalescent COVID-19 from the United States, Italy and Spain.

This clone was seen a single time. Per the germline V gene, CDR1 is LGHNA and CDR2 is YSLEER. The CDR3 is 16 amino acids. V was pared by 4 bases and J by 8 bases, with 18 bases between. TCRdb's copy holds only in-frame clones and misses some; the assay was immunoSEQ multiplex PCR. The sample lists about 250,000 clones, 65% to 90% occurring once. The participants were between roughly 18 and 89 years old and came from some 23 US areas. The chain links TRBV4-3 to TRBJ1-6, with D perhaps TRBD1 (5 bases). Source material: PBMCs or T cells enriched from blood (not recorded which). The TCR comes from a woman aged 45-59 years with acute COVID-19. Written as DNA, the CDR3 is TGCGCCAGCAGCCGAGCGGGGGGGACGGCCTATTCACCCCTCCACTTT. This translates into CASSRAGGTAYSPLHF.